Each of the 25 T cell receptor beta chains below was sequenced from the same sample in a study of cytomegalovirus exposure and HLA in healthy donors. The PCR ran on 60 Vbeta and 13 Jbeta primers. The assay was immunoSEQ multiplex PCR, and TCRdb's table has in-frame clones only and misses some. The sample includes over 120,000 clones, 70% to 85% of them seen just once. Sequencing was performed on PBMCs. These receptors were collected from a woman aged 55-69 years in good health and CMV-seropositive.

The chain carries TRBV6-1 and TRBJ1-1; D is perhaps TRBD1 (6 bases). CDR3 length: 14 amino acids. Germline lookup yields CDR1 MNHNS and CDR2 SASEGT. V was trimmed by 1 base and J by 4 bases, leaving 10 bases between them. CDR3 residues: CASSEEGGATEAFF. Here the CDR3 DNA reads TGTGCCAGCAGTGAAGAGGGGGGGGCCACTGAAGCTTTCTTT.

This chain uses TRBV7-9 with TRBJ1-5; D gene uncertain. The ends were cut back, 4 bases at V and 0 bases at J, with 4 bases in the middle. Germline V gene sequence: CDR1 SEHNR, CDR2 FQNEAQ (reference sequence). The CDR3 consists of 13 residues. The CDR3 here is CASSSNSNQPQHF. In DNA form, the CDR3 reads TGTGCCAGCAGCTCCAATAGCAATCAGCCCCAGCATTTT.

The chain links TRBV11-2 to TRBJ2-1; D gene unclear. V lost 3 bases and J 9 bases, leaving 9 bases between the germline ends. The germline CDR1 and CDR2 sequences are SGHAT and FQNNGV. The CDR3 loop spans 12 amino acids. CDR3 nucleotides: TGTGCCAGCAGCTTCGATAGGAGTGAGCAGTTCTTC. Protein: CASSFDRSEQFF.

This chain uses TRBV2 with TRBJ2-3, with 7 nucleotides matching TRBD1. Germline assignment: CDR1 SNHLY and CDR2 FYNNEI. Unmatched junction bases numbered 8, after V lost 5 bases and J lost 6 bases. The CDR3 length is 14 residues. The CDR3 sequence: CASSLQGIGDTQYF. The CDR3 DNA reads TGTGCCAGCAGTCTACAGGGGATCGGGGATACGCAGTATTTT.

The chain carries TRBV27 and TRBJ1-2, with 8 nucleotides matching TRBD1. Germline V gene sequence: CDR1 MNHEY, CDR2 SMNVEV (reference sequence). The CDR3 runs 14 residues. Germline trimming cut 2 bases from V and 2 bases from J; bases unmatched to any gene: 1. The CDR3 loop reads CASSLAGGNYGYTF. CDR3 DNA sequence: TGTGCCAGCAGTTTAGCAGGGGGCAACTATGGCTACACCTTC.

This chain links TRBV2 with TRBJ2-1; D is perhaps TRBD1 (8 bases). Trimming shortened V by 2 bases and J by 2 bases, and 13 bases separated the two germline ends. Germline V CDR1 and CDR2: SNHLY, FYNNEI. This CDR3 has 16 amino acids. CDR3 coding DNA: TGTGCCAGCAGTGAACAGGGGGCGGGGGCCTACAATGAGCAGTTCTTC. It yields the protein CASSEQGAGAYNEQFF. Drawing the rest from reference TRBV2 and TRBJ2-1, the complete variable domain is EPEVTQTPSHQVTQMGQEVILRCVPISNHLYFYWYRQILGQKVEFLVSFYNNEISEKSEIFDDQFSVERPDGSNFTLKIRSTKLEDSAMYFCASSEQGAGAYNEQFFGPGTRLTVL.

The chain carries TRBV28 and TRBJ2-1; 10 positions match TRBD2. CDR1 is MDHEN, CDR2 SYDVKM, per germline. The junction had 7 bases not matched to a gene; V was cut back by 8 bases and J by 3 bases. The CDR3 length is 15 residues. The CDR3 DNA reads TGTGCCAGCCTTACTAGCGGGACCGGCTACAATGAGCAGTTCTTC. Translation: CASLTSGTGYNEQFF.

The V gene is TRBV28, the J gene TRBJ2-1, with TRBD2 identical over 15 bases. Trimming cost V 6 bases and J 8 bases; bases outside gene matches: 8. CDR1 is MDHEN, CDR2 SYDVKM, per germline. This CDR3 spans 16 amino acids. CDR3 protein: CASRGLAGGAGDEQFF. CDR3 bases: TGTGCCAGCAGGGGACTAGCGGGAGGTGCGGGGGATGAGCAGTTCTTC.

This sequence joins TRBV5-1 and TRBJ1-2; tentative D call: TRBD1 (5 bases). V was clipped by 4 bases and J by 3 bases, with 13 bases between them. From germline, CDR1 is SGHRS and CDR2 YFSETQ. The length of the CDR3 is 14 residues. CDR3 bases: TGCGCCAGCAGCGTGGCAGGGCTTGACTATGGCTACACCTTC. As protein: CASSVAGLDYGYTF.

The V call is TRBV11-1, the J call TRBJ2-7, with D perhaps matching TRBD1 (6 bases). This CDR3 has 14 amino acids. Germline CDR1 reads SGHAT; CDR2 reads FQDESV (reference sequence). V lost 5 bases and J lost 5, with 16 bases in between. CDR3 coding DNA: TGTGCCAGCAGCAACAGGGCCCTGGGGAACGAGCAGTACTTC. As protein: CASSNRALGNEQYF.

The chain recombines TRBV11-1 with TRBJ1-2; D remains unclear. Germline CDR1 reads SGHAT; CDR2 reads FQDESV (reference sequence). The CDR3 consists of 14 residues. V was shortened by 5 bases and J by 6 bases, with 16 bases between the two germline ends. The CDR3 sequence is CASSLGTRGDGYTF. The CDR3 bases are TGTGCCAGCAGCCTAGGAACTCGGGGAGATGGCTACACCTTC.

The rearrangement links TRBV7-2 to TRBJ2-7; TRBD2 aligns across 9 bases. Looked up from germline, CDR1 is SGHTA and CDR2 is FQGNSA. With 4 bases clipped from V and 2 bases from J, the junction kept 12 bases outside the gene matches. This CDR3 comprises 17 residues. CDR3 protein: CASSSRFASGDTYEQYF. In nucleotides, the CDR3 is TGTGCCAGCAGCTCCCGGTTCGCTAGCGGGGATACCTACGAGCAGTACTTC.

The CDR3 nucleotides are TGTGCCAGCACTTTTACAGGGTTCTCTGGAAACACCATATATTTT. This sequence encodes CASTFTGFSGNTIYF. The chain is built from TRBV7-9 and TRBJ1-3, with D possibly TRBD1 on 6 matching bases. Germline V gene sequence: CDR1 SEHNR, CDR2 FQNEAQ (reference sequence). The CDR3 extends over 15 amino acids. Trimming left V 7 bases short and J 0 bases short, with 13 bases between.

This clone was counted between two and nine times. The gene calls are TRBV15 and TRBJ1-2, with D uncertain. Germline V lookup: CDR1 LNHNV, CDR2 YYDKDF (reference sequence). The CDR3 contains 15 residues. Trimming took 8 bases from V and 0 from J, leaving 16 bases between them. As DNA, the CDR3 is TGTGCCACCCGAAACGGCAGACTAGCTAACTATGGCTACACCTTC. Protein product: CATRNGRLANYGYTF.

This chain connects TRBV15 to TRBJ2-7; D not certain. The germline gives CDR1 LNHNV, CDR2 YYDKDF (reference sequence). Trimming removed 0 bases from V and 4 bases from J, with 7 bases in between. The CDR3 runs to 13 residues. CDR3 sequence: CATSRETQYEQYF. CDR3 nucleotide sequence: TGTGCCACCAGCAGAGAAACGCAGTACGAGCAGTACTTC.

The J gene is TRBJ2-3, the V gene TRBV6-5; TRBD1 is a possible D gene (5 bases). Germline assignment: CDR1 MNHEY and CDR2 SVGAGI. This CDR3 has 15 amino acids. V was clipped by 7 bases and J by 7 bases, with 21 bases between them. DNA for the CDR3: TGTGCCAGCACCCCCGGACATCCCCGCGAAAATACGCAGTATTTT. Amino acids: CASTPGHPRENTQYF.

J is TRBJ2-3 and V is TRBV5-4, with 15 bases matching TRBD2. V was clipped by 4 bases and J by 2 bases; unmatched bases: 5. The CDR3 consists of 17 residues. Germline V gives CDR1 SGHNT, CDR2 YYREEE (reference sequence). This chain's CDR3 is CASSTGLAGGPTDTQYF. DNA of the CDR3: TGTGCCAGCAGCACCGGACTAGCGGGAGGGCCCACAGATACGCAGTATTTT.

The chain joins TRBV6-1 to TRBJ2-7; tentative D call: TRBD2 (6 bases). Germline V lookup: CDR1 MNHNS, CDR2 SASEGT. This CDR3 has 14 residues. The ends were cut back, 3 bases at V and 4 bases at J, with 13 bases in the middle. CDR3 sequence reads: CASSDELAVYEQYF. The CDR3 DNA follows: TGTGCCAGCAGTGATGAACTAGCCGTTTACGAGCAGTACTTC.

This clone was observed a handful of times. The CDR3 loop reads CASSLAASGPETQYF. The CDR3 coding sequence is TGTGCCAGCAGCTTGGCGGCTAGCGGTCCAGAGACCCAGTACTTC. J is TRBJ2-5 and V is TRBV5-5; 7 nucleotides align to TRBD2. V lost 0 bases, J lost 4 bases, and 6 bases stayed unmatched. Germline CDR1 is SGHKS and CDR2 is YYEKEE (reference sequence). The CDR3 runs to 15 residues. The variable domain in full, completed from reference TRBV5-5 and TRBJ2-5, reads DAGVTQSPTHLIKTRGQQVTLRCSPISGHKSVSWYQQVLGQGPQFIFQYYEKEERGRGNFPDRFSARQFPNYSSELNVNALLLGDSALYLCASSLAASGPETQYFGPGTRLLVL.

V usage is TRBV6-5 and J usage is TRBJ2-1; D call uncertain. Trimming removed 2 bases at V and 6 bases at J, with 8 bases between. The CDR3 consists of 13 residues. Germline CDR1 MNHEY, CDR2 SVGAGI. The chain's CDR3 is CASSYVHGNEQFF. Written as DNA, the CDR3 is TGTGCCAGCAGTTACGTACATGGCAATGAGCAGTTCTTC.

For the CDR3, the DNA is TGTGCCAGCAGCTTAGCCCCAGGGGGACGTAATGAAAAACTGTTTTTT. This encodes CASSLAPGGRNEKLFF. This chain connects TRBV7-6 to TRBJ1-4; 7 nucleotides match TRBD1. CDR1 SGHVS and CDR2 FNYEAQ come from the germline V gene. V dropped 0 bases and J dropped 4; count of bases not matched to a gene: 5. This CDR3 region has 16 residues.

V usage is TRBV29-1 and J usage is TRBJ2-3; D gene unclear. Per germline, CDR1 SQVTM and CDR2 ANQGSEA. Between the trimmed V and J ends, which lost 6 bases and 5 bases, there was a span of 12 bases. The CDR3 length is 12 residues. Written as DNA, the CDR3 is TGCAGCGTCCGAGGAGTTGAAGATACGCAGTATTTT. Protein product: CSVRGVEDTQYF.

This clone was seen just once. This chain links TRBV7-3 with TRBJ2-7, with a possible D match to TRBD2 (5 bases). V lost 0 bases, J lost 6 bases, and 12 bases lay in between. The CDR3 totals 14 residues. The germline V gene encodes CDR1 SGHTA and CDR2 FQGTGA. The DNA of the CDR3 is TGTGCCAGCAGCTTAACGGCGAAAAGCGGCGAGCAGTACTTC. Its protein product is CASSLTAKSGEQYF.

V is TRBV7-9 and J is TRBJ1-1; D unresolved. This CDR3 spans 11 amino acids. V was pared by 4 bases and J by 6 bases, with 6 bases between. Looked up from germline, CDR1 is SEHNR and CDR2 is FQNEAQ (reference sequence). The CDR3 protein is CASSSLSEAFF. In nucleotides, the CDR3 is TGTGCCAGCAGCTCCCTTTCTGAAGCTTTCTTT.

This sequence joins TRBV19 and TRBJ2-7, with a possible D match to TRBD1 (5 bases). This CDR3 contains 13 residues. Trimming left V 3 bases short and J 7 bases short, with 13 bases between. Germline CDR1 LNHDA, CDR2 SQIVND (reference sequence). The CDR3 loop reads CASSIQGSQEQYF. CDR3 nucleotides: TGTGCCAGTAGTATTCAGGGCAGTCAGGAGCAGTACTTC.